The T cell receptor (beta chain) described here comes from a study of T cell responses to AZD1222 COVID-19 vaccine. Study-level findings and limits: At baseline, seropositivity was found in only six AZD1222 recipients. An increase in Spike-specific TCR breadth and depth was observed after two AZD1222 doses. Unmutated variant regions are reportedly the target of nearly half of TCRs that are spike-specific.

The germline CDR1 and CDR2 sequences are SGHTA and FQGNSA. The CDR3 is 14 amino acids. The V end lost 5 bases, the J end lost 5 bases, and 13 bases lay between the germline ends. Sequencing was performed with immunoSEQ multiplex PCR; in TCRdb, only in-frame clones are kept and a portion is missing. Of 80,000 to 100,000 clones in the sample, 86% were seen once. Whether given at about 4 or about 12 weeks, second doses were pooled. This clone was counted a few times. The antigen remains unidentified. This specimen consisted of peripheral blood, obtained 28 days after the second AZD1222 dose. The V gene is TRBV7-2, the J gene TRBJ1-3, with D unresolved. The origin of this receptor is an adult who received the AZD1222 COVID-19 vaccine. Here the CDR3 DNA reads TGTGCCAGCAGCCTCCAGGACGTGAGAAACACCATATATTTT. Protein sequence: CASSLQDVRNTIYF.